Below are 23 T cell receptor beta chains sequenced from a single sample in a study of cytomegalovirus exposure and HLA in healthy donors (dated by TCRdb to about 2017). The library was obtained by the immunoSEQ multiplex PCR assay. The table was pulled from immuneACCESS by TCRdb, which kept in-frame rearrangements only. Such tables lose some clones; where checked, under half of the loss comes from unresolved V genes, and the rest has no known cause. In this sample the table shows approximately 98,000 clones, under 97% of which occur a single time. The biggest ten clones account for 0.67% of the sample. The specimen sequenced was PBMCs. The receptor set was obtained from a woman under 30 in good health and CMV-seronegative.

This clone has a single count. V usage is TRBV7-8 and J usage is TRBJ1-2, with 10 bases that match TRBD1. This CDR3 is 15 amino acids long. After removal of 5 bases from V and 7 bases from J, the junction contained 10 bases not matched to a gene. Germline CDR1 SGHVS, CDR2 FQNEAQ. CDR3 region: CASSLDRGSAGGYTF. The CDR3 DNA reads TGTGCCAGCAGCCTGGACAGGGGGTCCGCTGGTGGCTACACCTTC.

This rearrangement joins TRBV11-2 to TRBJ2-1; 9 bases agree with TRBD1. Germline V gives CDR1 SGHAT, CDR2 FQNNGV. The CDR3 consists of 14 residues. J was trimmed by 15 bases and V by 0 bases; bases with no gene match: 9. CDR3 nucleotide sequence: TGTGCCAGCAGCTTAGATCTGGGGGGACAGGGACTGTTCTTC. Translating gives CASSLDLGGQGLFF.

The chain links TRBV28 to TRBJ1-5, with TRBD1 matching over 8 bases. The CDR3 spans 14 residues. Germline CDR1 and CDR2: MDHEN and SYDVKM. V shed 5 bases and J 6 bases; nucleotides not matched to a gene: 6. The DNA of the CDR3 is TGTGCCAGCAGTGAAAACAGGGGGGGTCAGCCCCAGCATTTT. This gives the protein CASSENRGGQPQHF.

The chain employs TRBV28 and TRBJ2-5; a weak D match, TRBD1 (6 bases). The ends were cut back, 1 base at V and 5 bases at J, with 11 bases in the middle. CDR1 and CDR2 (germline): MDHEN, SYDVKM. This CDR3 has 14 residues. The CDR3 loop is CASSLYQGMETQYF. DNA of the CDR3: TGTGCCAGCAGTTTATATCAGGGGATGGAGACCCAGTACTTC.

V usage is TRBV7-2 and J usage is TRBJ2-1; possible D gene TRBD2, 6 bases. This CDR3 region has 17 residues. Trimming pared 1 base from V and 2 bases from J, leaving 15 bases between. The germline V gene encodes CDR1 SGHTA and CDR2 FQGNSA. The CDR3 coding sequence is TGTGCCAGCAGCTTAGTGGTGTTAGGCGGGACCTACAATGAGCAGTTCTTC. Its translation is CASSLVVLGGTYNEQFF.

This chain uses TRBV25-1 with TRBJ2-5; 7 positions agree with TRBD1. Germline loops: CDR1 MGHDK, CDR2 SYGVNS. V dropped 8 bases and J dropped 1; count of bases not matched to a gene: 7. The length of the CDR3 is 14 residues. The DNA of the CDR3 is TGTGCCAGCCGACAACAGGGGAGCCAAGAGACCCAGTACTTC. This gives the protein CASRQQGSQETQYF.

As to this clone: The junction departs from the called germline gene at one end, perhaps through a read error. V usage is TRBV6-6 and J usage is TRBJ2-1; D gene uncertain. Germline CDR1 MNHNY, CDR2 SVGAGI (reference sequence). The CDR3 length is 11 residues. The CDR3 spells CTSRNDFEQFF. CDR3 nucleotides: TGTACCAGCAGAAATGACTTCGAGCAGTTCTTC.

This clone was observed once. The rearrangement joins TRBV5-1 to TRBJ1-5; TRBD1 agrees at 7 bases. The V segment lost 3 bases and the J segment 3 bases; nucleotides outside the gene matches: 3. CDR1 and CDR2 (germline): SGHRS, YFSETQ. CDR3 length: 14 residues. The CDR3 sequence: CASSSGTDNQPQHF. The CDR3 region has the DNA TGCGCCAGCAGCTCAGGGACAGACAATCAGCCCCAGCATTTT.

This clone was seen just once. The rearrangement uses TRBV7-2 and TRBJ1-2; 11 bases line up with TRBD1. Trimming removed 1 base from V and 7 bases from J; junction bases left unmatched: 5. CDR3 length: 15 residues. Germline loops: CDR1 SGHTA, CDR2 FQGNSA. CDR3 DNA: TGTGCCAGCAGCTTAGGGTGGACAGGGGGCGTTGGCTACACCTTC. Translated, it gives CASSLGWTGGVGYTF.

The gene calls are TRBV5-5 and TRBJ2-5; D remains ambiguous. V lost 0 bases, J lost 1 base, and 7 bases lay in between. CDR3 length equals 14 residues. Germline V gene lookup returns CDR1 SGHKS and CDR2 YYEKEE (reference sequence). The CDR3 loop reads CASSLGHAQETQYF. The CDR3 DNA is TGTGCCAGCAGCTTGGGACACGCCCAAGAGACCCAGTACTTC.

The CDR3 is CASSVALSSNTEAFF. The CDR3 DNA sequence: TGTGCCAGCAGCGTAGCTCTGTCTTCGAACACTGAAGCTTTCTTT. The chain joins TRBV9 to TRBJ1-1; D is unclear. The V gene's germline CDR1 is SGDLS and CDR2 YYNGEE. This CDR3 region has 15 residues. V was trimmed by 0 bases and J by 1 base, leaving 10 bases between them.

J is TRBJ2-5 and V is TRBV19, with unresolved D. The V end lost 3 bases, the J end lost 2 bases, and 10 bases lay between the germline ends. This CDR3 spans 14 amino acids. The germline V gene has CDR1 LNHDA and CDR2 SQIVND (reference sequence). CDR3 sequence (DNA): TGTGCCAGTAGTATCCAAGCTACTCAAGAGACCCAGTACTTC. Its protein product is CASSIQATQETQYF.

The chain carries TRBV28 and TRBJ2-7, with 9 bases identical to TRBD1. The junction had 9 bases not matched to a gene; V was cut back by 11 bases and J by 4 bases. The CDR3 runs to 13 residues. The germline CDR1 and CDR2 sequences are MDHEN and SYDVKM. The CDR3 here is CACGDRVQYEQYF. In nucleotides, the CDR3 is TGTGCCTGCGGGGACAGGGTACAATACGAGCAGTACTTC.

This chain links TRBV19 with TRBJ1-2, with D maybe TRBD1 (6 bases). The V gene lost 5 bases and the J gene lost 6 bases, with 16 bases spanning the gap. This CDR3 is built from 14 residues. Germline V gives CDR1 LNHDA, CDR2 SQIVND (reference sequence). The CDR3 loop is CASSSGQEVNGYTF. In DNA, the CDR3 is TGTGCCAGTAGTTCGGGACAAGAGGTGAATGGCTACACCTTC.

The chain uses TRBV30 and TRBJ2-7; D not resolved. The CDR3 spans 13 residues. Looked up from germline, CDR1 is GTSNPN and CDR2 is SVGIG (reference sequence). Trimming shortened V by 2 bases and J by 2 bases, and 10 bases separated the two germline ends. The DNA for the CDR3 is TGTGCCTGGAGTTCAGGTGGGCCCTACGAGCAGTACTTC. Encoded protein: CAWSSGGPYEQYF.

CDR3 in amino acids: CASSPAGGPNEKLFF. Here the CDR3 DNA reads TGTGCCAGCAGCCCGGCGGGGGGACCTAATGAAAAACTGTTTTTT. The rearrangement links TRBV11-2 to TRBJ1-4; D perhaps matches TRBD1 (5 bases). CDR3 size: 15 residues. V lost 5 bases and J 3 bases, leaving 13 bases between the germline ends. Per the germline V gene, CDR1 is SGHAT and CDR2 is FQNNGV. The entire variable domain, with the rest obtained from reference TRBV11-2 and TRBJ1-4, is as follows: EAGVAQSPRYKIIEKRQSVAFWCNPISGHATLYWYQQILGQGPKLLIQFQNNGVVDDSQLPKDRFSAERLKGVDSTLKIQPAKLEDSAVYLCASSPAGGPNEKLFFGSGTQLSVL.

The chain uses TRBV28 and TRBJ2-6; the match to TRBD2 covers 8 bases. Germline V CDR1 and CDR2: MDHEN, SYDVKM. The CDR3 runs 17 residues. The V gene end was trimmed by 8 bases and the J gene end by 3 bases; junction bases not matched to a gene: 12. CDR3 amino acids: CASGTGLVRYGANVLTF. CDR3 coding DNA: TGTGCCAGCGGTACGGGACTAGTCAGGTATGGGGCCAACGTCCTGACTTTC.

The chain uses TRBV15 and TRBJ2-7; a possible D gene is TRBD1 (5 bases). This CDR3 is built from 15 residues. Deletions cut 0 bases from V and 1 base from J, with 10 bases between. CDR1 is LNHNV, CDR2 YYDKDF, per germline (reference sequence). The CDR3 DNA is TGTGCCACCAGCAGAGATTTAGGGGAATCCTACGAGCAGTACTTC. Translated, it gives CATSRDLGESYEQYF.

J is TRBJ2-7 and V is TRBV4-2, with TRBD2 matching over 10 bases. Germline CDR1 is LGHNA and CDR2 is YNFKEQ. Germline trimming cut 4 bases from V and 5 bases from J; bases unmatched to any gene: 11. The CDR3 is 16 residues long. The CDR3 sequence is CASSPLGPSGGNEQYF. As DNA, the CDR3 is TGTGCCAGCAGCCCCCTAGGTCCTAGCGGGGGCAACGAGCAGTACTTC.

The chain employs TRBV7-9 and TRBJ2-7; D perhaps matches TRBD1 (6 bases). The CDR3 has 14 residues. Germline lookup yields CDR1 SEHNR and CDR2 FQNEAQ (reference sequence). V was shortened by 6 bases and J by 5 bases, with 17 bases between the two germline ends. The CDR3 loop reads CASRAGTLVDEQYF. The CDR3 region has the DNA TGTGCCAGCAGGGCCGGGACACTAGTTGACGAGCAGTACTTC.

The chain uses TRBV7-2 and TRBJ2-1; D remains ambiguous. Germline assignment: CDR1 SGHTA and CDR2 FQGNSA. V shed 1 base and J shed 0 bases, with 7 bases lying between them. The CDR3 sequence is 15 residues long. CDR3 residues: CASSLGPSSYNEQFF. The CDR3, as DNA: TGTGCCAGCAGCTTAGGCCCTAGCTCCTACAATGAGCAGTTCTTC.

This rearrangement joins TRBV28 to TRBJ1-1; D is unresolved. Germline values: CDR1 MDHEN, CDR2 SYDVKM. The CDR3 is made up of 14 amino acids. V was pared by 2 bases and J by 0 bases, with 7 bases between. CDR3 in amino acids: CASSLTAMNTEAFF. CDR3 bases: TGTGCCAGCAGTTTAACAGCCATGAACACTGAAGCTTTCTTT.

This chain connects TRBV11-3 to TRBJ2-3; TRBD1 agrees at 8 bases. Trimming took 5 bases from V and 3 from J; bases not matched to a gene: 7. Looked up from germline, CDR1 is SGHNT and CDR2 is YENEEA. This CDR3 is 15 amino acids long. The CDR3 DNA sequence: TGTGCCAGCAGCCCGGGACAGGTCAAAACAGATACGCAGTATTTT. Translating it yields CASSPGQVKTDTQYF. Drawing the rest from reference TRBV11-3 and TRBJ2-3, the complete variable domain is EAGVVQSPRYKIIEKKQPVAFWCNPISGHNTLYWYLQNLGQGPELLIRYENEEAVDDSQLPKDRFSAERLKGVDSTLKIQPAELGDSAVYLCASSPGQVKTDTQYFGPGTRLTVL.